This T cell receptor (beta chain) was identified during a study of blood T cells in healthy people across ages. Of note for this clonotype: A much larger clone lies a single base off, so this may be a read error.

PCR was performed a second time for roughly 7 to 12 cycles using a sample-barcoded 5' primer and a J-beta primer mix. TCRdb fed the 5' RACE reads into MiXCR, producing one record per CDR3 protein. The sample lists roughly 1.7 million distinct CDR3 sequences, around 36% occurring once. The length of the CDR3 is 13 residues. CDR1 GTSNPN and CDR2 SVGIG come from the germline V gene (reference sequence). The specimen was blood. The rearrangement joins TRBV30 to TRBJ2-7; D is possibly TRBD1 (6 bases). This TCR was sampled from a woman aged 30 to 39 in good health. The CDR3 spells CAWSQGHTYKQYF. DNA of the CDR3: TGTGCCTGGAGTCAGGGACACACCTACAAGCAGTACTTC.